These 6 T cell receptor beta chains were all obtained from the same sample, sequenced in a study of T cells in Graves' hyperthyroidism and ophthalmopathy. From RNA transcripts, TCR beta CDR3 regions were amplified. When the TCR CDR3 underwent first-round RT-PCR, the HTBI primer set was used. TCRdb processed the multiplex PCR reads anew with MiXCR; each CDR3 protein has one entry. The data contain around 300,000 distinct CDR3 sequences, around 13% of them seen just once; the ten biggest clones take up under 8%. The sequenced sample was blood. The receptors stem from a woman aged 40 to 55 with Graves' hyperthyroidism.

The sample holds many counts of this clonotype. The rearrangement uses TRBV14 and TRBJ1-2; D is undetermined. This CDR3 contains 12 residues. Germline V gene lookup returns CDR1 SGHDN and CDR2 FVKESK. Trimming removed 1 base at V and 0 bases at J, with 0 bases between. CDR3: CASSQANYGYTF. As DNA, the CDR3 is TGTGCCAGCAGCCAAGCTAACTATGGCTACACCTTC.

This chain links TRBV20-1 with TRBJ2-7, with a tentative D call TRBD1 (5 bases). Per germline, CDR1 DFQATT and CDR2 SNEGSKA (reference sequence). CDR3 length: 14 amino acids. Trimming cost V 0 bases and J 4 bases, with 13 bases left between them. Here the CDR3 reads CSARDQGRFYEQYF. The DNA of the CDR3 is TGCAGTGCTAGAGATCAGGGCAGGTTTTACGAGCAGTACTTC.

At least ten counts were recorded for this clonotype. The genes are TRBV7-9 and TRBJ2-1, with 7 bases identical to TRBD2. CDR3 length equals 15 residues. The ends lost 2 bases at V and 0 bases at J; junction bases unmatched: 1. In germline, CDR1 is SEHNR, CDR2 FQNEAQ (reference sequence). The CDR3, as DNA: TGTGCCAGCAGCTTACGCGGGGGCTCCTACAATGAGCAGTTCTTC. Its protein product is CASSLRGGSYNEQFF.

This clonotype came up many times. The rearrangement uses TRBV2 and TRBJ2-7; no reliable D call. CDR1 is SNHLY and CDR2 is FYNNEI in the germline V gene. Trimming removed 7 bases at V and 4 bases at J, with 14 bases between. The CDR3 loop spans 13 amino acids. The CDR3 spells CASIPPAVYEQYF. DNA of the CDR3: TGTGCCAGCATCCCCCCTGCGGTTTACGAGCAGTACTTC.

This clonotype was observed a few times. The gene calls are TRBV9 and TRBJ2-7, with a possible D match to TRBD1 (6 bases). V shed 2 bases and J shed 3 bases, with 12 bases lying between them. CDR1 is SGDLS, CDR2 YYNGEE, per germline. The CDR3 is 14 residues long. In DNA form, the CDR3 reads TGTGCCAGCAGCGTGTCCGGGACACACTACGAGCAGTACTTC. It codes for CASSVSGTHYEQYF.

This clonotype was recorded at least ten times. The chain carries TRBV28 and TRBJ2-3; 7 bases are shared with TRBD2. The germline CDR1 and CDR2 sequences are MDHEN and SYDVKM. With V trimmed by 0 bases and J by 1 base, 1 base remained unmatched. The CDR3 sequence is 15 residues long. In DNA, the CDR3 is TGTGCCAGCAGTTTATGGGGGGGGGGCACAGATACGCAGTATTTT. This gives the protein CASSLWGGGTDTQYF.